Shown below are 8 T cell receptor beta chains from a single sample sequenced in a study of CXCR3-negative and CXCR3-positive naive CD8 T cells. It was by 5' RACE with UMI labels that the TRB cDNA libraries were prepared. TCRdb processed the 5' RACE reads again and assigns one entry to each CDR3 protein, with no DNA. The sample has 60,000 to 65,000 distinct CDR3 sequences. No antigen has been assigned to these receptors. Findings of the study overall: CXCR3-positive naive cells had more hydrophobic TRB CDR3s than CXCR3-negative naive cells.

The sequenced sample consisted of naive CXCR3+ CD8+ T cells from blood. Subset of the sample: CD45RO-CCR7+CD27+CD95- naive CD8+ T cells expressing CXCR3 (TNR3+). All receptors derive from a human donor in good health. Some clones in this sample may be carry-over from other donors' samples.

This sequence joins TRBV5-1 and TRBJ2-7; TCRdb outputs TRBD1, but without DNA this stays unchecked. Germline values: CDR1 SGHRS, CDR2 YFSETQ. The CDR3 totals 13 residues. CDR3 residues: CASRRQDSYEQYF.

This chain links TRBV4-3 with TRBJ2-2; the D gene TCRdb calls, TRBD1, cannot be checked with no DNA. This CDR3 region has 15 residues. Germline V CDR1 and CDR2: LGHNA, YSLEER. The CDR3 is CASSQGGSGHGELFF.

This chain joins TRBV6-1 and TRBJ1-1; absent DNA, TCRdb's TRBD1 call cannot be checked. Germline-derived CDR1 and CDR2 are MNHNS and SASEGT. This CDR3 contains 15 residues. This chain's CDR3 is CASSTQDITNTEAFF.

V usage is TRBV20-1 and J usage is TRBJ1-1; TCRdb reports TRBD1, a call that lacks DNA to check it against. The CDR3 consists of 12 residues. The V gene's germline CDR1 is DFQATT and CDR2 SNEGSKA (reference sequence). CDR3 loop: CSARGLNTEAFF.

The genes are TRBV15 and TRBJ2-1; without DNA, the TCRdb call of TRBD1 cannot be checked. The CDR3 runs to 12 residues. CDR1 is LNHNV and CDR2 is YYDKDF in the germline V gene (reference sequence). The CDR3: CATWTGQNEQFF.

The chain links TRBV10-3 to TRBJ2-3; with no DNA, the TCRdb D assignment of TRBD1 cannot be verified. Germline V CDR1 and CDR2: ENHRY, SYGVKD. This CDR3 has 16 residues. The CDR3 spells CAISVAGARGPDTQYF.

The genes are TRBV6-2 or TRBV6-3 and TRBJ2-1. Germline loops: CDR1 MNHEY, CDR2 SVGEGT. CDR3 length: 13 amino acids. The CDR3 sequence is CASRHALYDEQFF.

The chain carries TRBV7-6 and TRBJ2-7; with no DNA, the TCRdb D assignment of TRBD1 cannot be verified. Germline CDR1 reads SGHVS; CDR2 reads FNYEAQ. The CDR3 loop spans 13 amino acids. CDR3 sequence reads: CAIQGGDSYEQYF.